What follows is one TCR beta chain and its context. This sample is part of a study of T-cell reconstitution after alpha-beta-depleted transplantation in children. Germline assignment: CDR1 KGHSH and CDR2 LQKENI. The germline V and J ends were trimmed by 6 bases and 2 bases, with 13 bases remaining between them. This CDR3 has 14 amino acids. The library targeted TCRbeta and was prepared with unique molecular identifiers. TCRdb reprocessed the PCR reads with MiXCR, giving one entry per CDR3 protein. The sample lists about 610,000 distinct CDR3 sequences, more than 9% occurring once. Sequenced here: PBMCs from the stem cell graft donor, sampled from the stem cell graft. The rearrangement uses TRBV18 and TRBJ2-5; D may be TRBD1 or TRBD2 (5 bases each). This TCR came from a human donor who donated a stem cell graft to a child with acute myeloid leukemia. CDR3 sequence (DNA): TGTGCCAGCTCCCGCACGGGGCCACAAGAGACCCAGTACTTC. This encodes CASSRTGPQETQYF.